This entry is about one T cell receptor (beta chain). Germline CDR1 MNHEY, CDR2 SVGAGI. V was cut by 2 bases and J by 5 bases, with 4 bases left in between. There are 12 residues in the CDR3. Clones were sequenced by immunoSEQ multiplex PCR, and TCRdb holds only the in-frame ones, with some missing. Of tens of thousands of clones listed, just under 95% are singletons. Source material: PBMCs. This clonotype originated in a man aged 35 to 55 with rheumatoid arthritis. The chain carries TRBV6-5 and TRBJ2-1; D unclear. The CDR3 bases are TGTGCCAGCAGTTACCAAGACAATGAGCAGTTCTTC. It yields the protein CASSYQDNEQFF.